This TCR beta chain was observed in a study of response to subunit inactivated influenza vaccine. The CDR3 runs to 17 residues. Germline V gene sequence: CDR1 MGHRA, CDR2 YSYEKL. Between the trimmed V and J ends, which lost 4 bases and 6 bases, there was a span of 23 bases. A single record per CDR3 protein comes from TCRdb applying MiXCR to the RT-PCR reads. The table records more than 600,000 distinct CDR3 sequences, around 20% of them present only once. The source was PBMCs from blood, collected about 5 days after vaccination. This chain uses TRBV4-1 with TRBJ2-3; either TRBD1 or TRBD2 may supply D (5 bases each). This sequence originates from a man aged 50 to 59 who received an inactivated influenza vaccine. CDR3 nucleotide sequence: TGCGCCAGCAGCCTTTCCCTGGGACGCCTAATCCGGGATACGCAGTATTTT. Translated, it gives CASSLSLGRLIRDTQYF.